The source of this T cell receptor beta chain is a study of T cells in localized non-small cell lung cancer (dated by TCRdb to about 2020). The study in broad terms: The study examined T cell repertoires in roughly 240 patients with early-stage NSCLC and compared tumors with uninvolved tumor-adjacent lungs. The cohort was made up of about 240 treatment-naive NSCLC patients whose localized lung tumors had been resected. NSCLC patients had a mean age of roughly 66 years, and about 140 were male and around 99 female. General conclusions and limits of the study: Of the top 100 tumor clones, a median of roughly 57 were detected in paired uninvolved adjacent lung; some 28 were also among that lung's top 100. Because multi-region tumor sequencing was not performed, intratumor heterogeneity could not be ruled out. Uninvolved tumor-adjacent lung showed the highest T cell clonality, higher than tumor, which suggests more focused antigenic responses in the uninvolved tumor-adjacent lung. Longer overall survival was associated with higher T cell density in blood, whereas shorter survival was associated with higher clonality in adjacent lung. Because the study design was exploratory, TCR variables were selected using unadjusted p-values without false-discovery rate correction.

About this clone itself: Its cognate antigen has yet to be identified. The record has no base qualities; no much larger clone is one base away.

TCR beta CDR3 regions were sequenced from DNA using the immunoSEQ Assay. Turning to the authors' computational methods: T cell density was computed as TCR beta template counts normalized to usable DNA estimated by amplifying housekeeping genes. Richness was estimated with the preseqR package, extrapolating to 400,000 templates for PBMC samples and 120,000 templates for tissue samples. Clonality was defined as one minus Pielou's evenness. To identify tissue-enriched TCRs, differential abundance testing was run on productive amino-acid clonotypes with a minimum total count of 5 and an alpha of 0.1. The Jaccard Index and the Morisita Overlap Index were used to measure repertoire overlap between compartments. GLIPH grouped TCR beta CDR3s together with public tetramer-defined viral CDR3s, and a viral motif had to include at least three viral sequences and show V-gene enrichment. Sourced from immuneACCESS, this table was stored by TCRdb with only in-frame sequences that have V and J called. A share of the clones is absent; for the studies checked, an unresolved V gene accounts for under half, and the remainder has no known explanation. V, J and clone size are taken as reported in that table, and D and trimming were inferred from the DNA itself. This sample comprises some 54,000 clones, around 80% of them detected only once. The biggest ten clones account for approximately 4% of the sample.

There are 13 amino acids in the CDR3, from cysteine to phenylalanine inclusive. Left in the record is the CDR3 DNA by itself, 39 bases read in frame from the first base. The germline V gene specifies SGHTA as CDR1 and FQGNSA as CDR2. Germline trimming amounts to 5 bases on V and 6 bases on J, with 6 as the count of junction bases outside the gene matches. At diagnosis, tumor, uninvolved tumor-adjacent lung and peripheral blood were collected and then preserved as a mix of FFPE and fresh-frozen material. For TCR repertoire profiling, blood samples were analyzed as peripheral blood mononuclear cells. In this chain, TRBV7-2 is recombined with TRBJ1-2; 7 central bases correspond to TRBD1. This specimen consisted of PBMCs, obtained before any cancer treatment. The sequence was collected from a woman aged 35-70 years with stage II lung adenocarcinoma. The bases read TGTGCCAGCAGCACATTCACAGGGGATGGCTACACCTTC. It translates to CASSTFTGDGYTF. The CDR3 plus the reference TRBV7-2 and TRBJ1-2 genes for the other parts give the full variable domain: GAGVSQSPSNKVTEKGKDVELRCDPISGHTALYWYRQSLGQGLEFLIYFQGNSAPDKSGLPSDRFSAERTGGSVSTLTIQRTQQEDSAVYLCASSTFTGDGYTFGSGTRLTVV.